These 24 T cell receptor beta chains originate from one sample sequenced in a study of T cells in narcolepsy listed by TCRdb under 2018. The library came from the immunoSEQ multiplex PCR assay. Held by TCRdb, this immuneACCESS table contains in-frame sequences only and omits some clones. Under half of the omission traces to an unresolved V gene where checked; the cause of the rest is unknown. Recorded for this sample are around 16,000 clones; 85% of them occurred a single time. The ten largest clones capture 35% to 40% of the sample. The specimen sequenced was memory (CD45RA-) CD4+ T cells from blood. Interpreted using the paper, the cell subset or site label stands for: memory T cells sorted ex vivo from peripheral blood. These TCRs come from a human donor in good health.

The rearrangement links TRBV11-2 to TRBJ2-3, with D maybe TRBD2 (5 bases). Trimming stripped 5 bases from V and 2 bases from J, with 14 bases between. Looked up from germline, CDR1 is SGHAT and CDR2 is FQNNGV. The CDR3 sequence is 15 residues long. DNA for the CDR3: TGTGCCAGCAGCCTTGCGGGTTCAACCACAGATACGCAGTATTTT. It is translated as CASSLAGSTTDTQYF.

The chain recombines TRBV6-1 with TRBJ2-3, with D unresolved. V lost 5 bases and J 9 bases, leaving 18 bases between the germline ends. This CDR3 is built from 14 residues. Per the germline V gene, CDR1 is MNHNS and CDR2 is SASEGT. Written as DNA, the CDR3 is TGTGCCAGCAGTCGATCCTTAGGGATTCGGACGCAGTATTTT. It translates to CASSRSLGIRTQYF.

The rearrangement links TRBV25-1 to TRBJ2-1; D not resolved. The length of the CDR3 is 14 residues. The V end was cut by 3 bases, the J end by 7 bases, with 13 bases between. Looked up from germline, CDR1 is MGHDK and CDR2 is SYGVNS. In DNA form, the CDR3 reads TGTGCCAGCAGTGATGGGTGGAATAATAATGAGCAGTTCTTC. Translation: CASSDGWNNNEQFF.

This clone was observed a few times. The chain uses TRBV5-4 and TRBJ1-6, with no clear D. The germline CDR1 and CDR2 sequences are SGHNT and YYREEE (reference sequence). This CDR3 spans 12 amino acids. Trimming left V 2 bases short and J 9 bases short, with 6 bases between. The CDR3 reads CASSLEFSPLHF. Written as DNA, the CDR3 is TGTGCCAGCAGCTTAGAGTTTTCACCCCTCCACTTT. Filled out from reference TRBV5-4 and TRBJ1-6, the complete variable domain reads ETGVTQSPTHLIKTRGQQVTLRCSSQSGHNTVSWYQQALGQGPQFIFQYYREEENGRGNFPPRFSGLQFPNYSSELNVNALELDDSALYLCASSLEFSPLHFGNGTRLTVT.

The J gene is TRBJ2-7, the V gene TRBV5-1, with D unresolved. CDR1 is SGHRS and CDR2 is YFSETQ in the germline V gene. CDR3 size: 14 residues. The V and J ends lost 1 base and 5 bases respectively, with 13 bases between them. The DNA for the CDR3 is TGCGCCAGCAGCTTGCGGTCAGGCGTCGACGAGCAGTACTTC. Translation gives CASSLRSGVDEQYF.

The V call is TRBV19, the J call TRBJ1-2, with 10 bases that match TRBD1. Germline CDR1 LNHDA, CDR2 SQIVND (reference sequence). This CDR3 region has 14 residues. V lost 5 bases and J lost 6; bases outside the gene matches: 6. CDR3 protein: CASSGRDRGNGYTF. The DNA for the CDR3 is TGTGCCAGTAGTGGCCGGGACAGGGGTAATGGCTACACCTTC.

This chain links TRBV4-2 with TRBJ1-1; weak D call: TRBD1 (5 bases). This CDR3 is built from 13 residues. V was shortened by 2 bases and J by 1 base, with 5 bases between the two germline ends. Germline lookup yields CDR1 LGHNA and CDR2 YNFKEQ. In DNA form, the CDR3 reads TGTGCCAGCAGCCAAACAGGGAACACTGAAGCTTTCTTT. Translating it yields CASSQTGNTEAFF.

J is TRBJ2-7 and V is TRBV4-3, with D perhaps being TRBD1 or TRBD2 (7 bases each). Between the trimmed V and J ends, which lost 0 bases and 6 bases, there was a span of 21 bases. The CDR3 loop spans 17 amino acids. Germline V CDR1 and CDR2: LGHNA, YSLEER. The CDR3 DNA is TGCGCCAGCAGCCAAGATGCGGGAGTAGGGGGCTCGGGCGAGCAGTACTTC. It codes for CASSQDAGVGGSGEQYF.

The chain joins TRBV5-4 to TRBJ2-2, with D possibly being TRBD2 (6 bases). V shed 1 base and J shed 4 bases, with 11 bases lying between them. Per the germline V gene, CDR1 is SGHNT and CDR2 is YYREEE (reference sequence). The CDR3 totals 15 residues. CDR3 residues: CASSLSGVLTGELFF. The CDR3 bases are TGTGCCAGCAGCTTGTCGGGGGTCCTCACCGGGGAGCTGTTTTTT.

This clone was recorded once. This chain connects TRBV19 to TRBJ1-2, with 8 bases that match TRBD1. Germline loops: CDR1 LNHDA, CDR2 SQIVND (reference sequence). The V segment lost 3 bases and the J segment 4 bases; nucleotides outside the gene matches: 7. CDR3 length equals 15 residues. This CDR3 reads CASSMEQGGPYGYTF. CDR3 nucleotide sequence: TGTGCCAGTAGTATGGAACAGGGGGGGCCCTATGGCTACACCTTC. Full variable domain (rest looked up from reference TRBV19 and TRBJ1-2): DGGITQSPKYLFRKEGQNVTLSCEQNLNHDAMYWYRQDPGQGLRLIYYSQIVNDFQKGDIAEGYSVSREKKESFPLTVTSAQKNPTAFYLCASSMEQGGPYGYTFGSGTRLTVV.

The rearrangement uses TRBV5-4 and TRBJ1-6; D is perhaps TRBD1 (5 bases). This CDR3 region has 15 residues. The V gene lost 0 bases and the J gene lost 7 bases, with 11 bases spanning the gap. Germline V lookup: CDR1 SGHNT, CDR2 YYREEE (reference sequence). This chain's CDR3 is CASSLGQGGNSPLHF. CDR3 bases: TGTGCCAGCAGCTTGGGGCAGGGAGGAAATTCACCCCTCCACTTT.

This sequence joins TRBV11-1 and TRBJ1-3; D not resolved. From germline, CDR1 is SGHAT and CDR2 FQDESV (reference sequence). This CDR3 is built from 15 residues. V shed 5 bases and J shed 0 bases, with 11 bases lying between them. CDR3: CASSGNWPSGNTIYF. The CDR3 DNA reads TGTGCCAGCAGCGGAAATTGGCCCTCTGGAAACACCATATATTTT.

This chain connects TRBV7-2 to TRBJ2-3, with 12 bases that match TRBD2. Germline CDR1 and CDR2: SGHTA and FQGNSA. CDR3 length equals 17 residues. Germline trimming cut 1 base from V and 8 bases from J; bases unmatched to any gene: 10. CDR3 DNA: TGTGCCAGCAGCTTAGGAGCTAGCGGGAGGGGTCCCGGTACGCAGTATTTT. Translated, it gives CASSLGASGRGPGTQYF. Drawing the rest from reference TRBV7-2 and TRBJ2-3, the complete variable domain is GAGVSQSPSNKVTEKGKDVELRCDPISGHTALYWYRQSLGQGLEFLIYFQGNSAPDKSGLPSDRFSAERTGGSVSTLTIQRTQQEDSAVYLCASSLGASGRGPGTQYFGPGTRLTVL.

This rearrangement joins TRBV7-6 to TRBJ2-3; 9 positions match TRBD2. Germline V gene data show CDR1 as SGHVS and CDR2 as FNYEAQ. CDR3 length equals 17 residues. The J segment lost 0 bases and the V segment lost 2 bases, leaving 6 bases of the junction unmatched. The CDR3 is CASSLQAGGTSTDTQYF. The CDR3 DNA sequence: TGTGCCAGCAGCTTACAAGCGGGGGGTACTAGCACAGATACGCAGTATTTT. The full variable domain, with the rest looked up from reference TRBV7-6 and TRBJ2-3, is GAGVSQSPRYKVTKRGQDVALRCDPISGHVSLYWYRQALGQGPEFLTYFNYEAQQDKSGLPNDRFSAERPEGSISTLTIQRTEQRDSAMYRCASSLQAGGTSTDTQYFGPGTRLTVL.

This clone was detected a few times. The chain has TRBV4-2 and TRBJ2-5; TRBD2 matches at 9 bases. With 1 base clipped from V and 3 bases from J, the junction kept 3 bases outside the gene matches. The CDR3 has 15 amino acids. The V gene's germline CDR1 is LGHNA and CDR2 YNFKEQ. The CDR3 sequence: CASSQGKRGEETQYF. The CDR3 coding sequence is TGTGCCAGCAGCCAAGGGAAGCGGGGGGAAGAGACCCAGTACTTC.

CDR3 in DNA: TGTGCCAGCAGCCCTCGCGGGAGAAGCAACGAGCAGTACTTC. This codes for CASSPRGRSNEQYF. The J gene is TRBJ2-7, the V gene TRBV7-6, with 7 bases aligning to TRBD2. This CDR3 is built from 14 residues. Trimming removed 5 bases from V and 5 bases from J; junction bases left unmatched: 9. In germline, CDR1 is SGHVS, CDR2 FNYEAQ.

Concerning this clone: The same CDR3 is also encoded by other DNA sequences in this sample. Written as DNA, the CDR3 is TGTGCCAGCAGTCCCACAGGGGGTACTAATCAGCCCCAGCATTTT. This translates into CASSPTGGTNQPQHF. The chain has TRBV2 and TRBJ1-5, with 8 bases that match TRBD1. The germline gives CDR1 SNHLY, CDR2 FYNNEI. The CDR3 is made up of 15 amino acids. After removal of 5 bases from V and 4 bases from J, the junction contained 7 bases not matched to a gene.

The rearrangement links TRBV5-6 to TRBJ1-3, with D unresolved. This CDR3 is 13 amino acids long. V lost 2 bases, J lost 0 bases, and 3 bases lay in between. Looked up from germline, CDR1 is SGHDT and CDR2 is YYEEEE. Written as DNA, the CDR3 is TGTGCCAGCAGCTTCGACTCTGGAAACACCATATATTTT. Residues: CASSFDSGNTIYF.

This clone appeared once. This chain uses TRBV23-1 with TRBJ1-4, with D possibly TRBD1 on 5 matching bases. TRBV23-1 is an ORF for which the function is uncertain. The V and J ends lost 10 bases and 0 bases respectively, with 24 bases between them. CDR3 length: 18 residues. The CDR3 region is CATQGEDPATPTNEKLFF. DNA of the CDR3: TGCGCCACCCAAGGGGAGGACCCAGCGACTCCAACTAATGAAAAACTGTTTTTT.

In the case of this clone: The sample has other DNA sequences that encode this CDR3 too. The gene calls are TRBV5-1 and TRBJ1-1; D uncertain. CDR3 length: 14 residues. CDR1 is SGHRS and CDR2 is YFSETQ in the germline V gene. Trimming shortened V by 2 bases and J by 4 bases, and 12 bases separated the two germline ends. In DNA form, the CDR3 reads TGCGCCAGCAGCTTCGGAGGTTTGGGCACTGAAGCTTTCTTT. This codes for CASSFGGLGTEAFF.

The chain joins TRBV4-3 to TRBJ2-3; no clear D gene. Trimming removed 2 bases from V and 4 bases from J, with 16 bases in between. The CDR3 extends over 16 amino acids. Germline V lookup: CDR1 LGHNA, CDR2 YSLEER. The DNA for the CDR3 is TGCGCCAGCAGCCAACTAGGGTTCCTCGATCCAGATACGCAGTATTTT. Encoded protein: CASSQLGFLDPDTQYF.

The chain employs TRBV6-1 and TRBJ1-1; D gene uncertain. Per the germline V gene, CDR1 is MNHNS and CDR2 is SASEGT. The CDR3 has 11 residues. The ends were cut back, 6 bases at V and 10 bases at J, with 12 bases in the middle. The CDR3 DNA reads as TGTGCCAGCAGGTCGACGGGAGGAGCTTTCTTT. It translates to CASRSTGGAFF.

The rearrangement uses TRBV11-3 and TRBJ2-1; no definite D call. This CDR3 has 14 residues. V gave up 1 base and J gave up 5 bases, with 9 bases separating them. From germline, CDR1 is SGHNT and CDR2 YENEEA. CDR3 region: CASSLGGVNNEQFF. In DNA, the CDR3 is TGTGCCAGCAGCTTAGGAGGAGTAAACAATGAGCAGTTCTTC.

The rearrangement links TRBV19 to TRBJ2-7; 10 bases agree with TRBD1. CDR1 and CDR2 from the germline V gene are LNHDA and SQIVND (reference sequence). Trimming cost V 4 bases and J 5 bases; bases outside gene matches: 5. CDR3 length: 14 residues. The chain's CDR3 is CASSKDRGDDEQYF. The CDR3 nucleotides are TGTGCCAGTAGTAAGGACAGGGGGGACGACGAGCAGTACTTC.